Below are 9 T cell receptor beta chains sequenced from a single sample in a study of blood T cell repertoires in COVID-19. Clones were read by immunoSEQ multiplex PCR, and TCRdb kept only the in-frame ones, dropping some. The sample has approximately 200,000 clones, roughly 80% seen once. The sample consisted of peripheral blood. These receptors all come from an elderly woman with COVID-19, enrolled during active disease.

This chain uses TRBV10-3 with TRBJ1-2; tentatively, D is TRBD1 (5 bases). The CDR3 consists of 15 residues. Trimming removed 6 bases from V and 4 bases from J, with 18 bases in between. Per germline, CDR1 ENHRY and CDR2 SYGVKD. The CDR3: CAIRPMGGEIYGYTF. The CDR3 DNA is TGTGCCATCAGACCGATGGGGGGGGAGATCTATGGCTACACCTTC.

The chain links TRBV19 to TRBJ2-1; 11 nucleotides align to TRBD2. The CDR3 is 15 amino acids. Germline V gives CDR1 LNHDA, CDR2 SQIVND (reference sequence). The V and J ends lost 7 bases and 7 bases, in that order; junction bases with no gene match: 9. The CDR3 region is CASIYSGGAINEQFF. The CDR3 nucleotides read TGTGCCAGTATCTATAGCGGGGGGGCGATTAATGAGCAGTTCTTC.

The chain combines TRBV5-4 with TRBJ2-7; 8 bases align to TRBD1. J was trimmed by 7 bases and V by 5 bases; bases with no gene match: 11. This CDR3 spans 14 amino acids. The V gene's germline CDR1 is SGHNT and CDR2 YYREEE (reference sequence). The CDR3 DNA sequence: TGTGCCAGCAGATACGATCAGGGGGCTGGTGAGCAGTACTTC. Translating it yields CASRYDQGAGEQYF.

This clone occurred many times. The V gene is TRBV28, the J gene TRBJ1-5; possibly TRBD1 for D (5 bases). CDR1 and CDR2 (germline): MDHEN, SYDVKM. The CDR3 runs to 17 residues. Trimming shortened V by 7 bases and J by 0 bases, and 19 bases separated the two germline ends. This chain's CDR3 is CASKGISTQYSNQPQHF. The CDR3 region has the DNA TGTGCCAGCAAGGGGATCTCGACCCAATATAGCAATCAGCCCCAGCATTTT.

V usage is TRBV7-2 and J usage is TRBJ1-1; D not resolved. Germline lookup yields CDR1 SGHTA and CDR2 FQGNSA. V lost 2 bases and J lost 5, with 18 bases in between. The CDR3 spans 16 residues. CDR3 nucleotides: TGTGCCAGCAGCTTACTGTCTGGACTGTACGGAACTGAAGCTTTCTTT. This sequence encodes CASSLLSGLYGTEAFF.

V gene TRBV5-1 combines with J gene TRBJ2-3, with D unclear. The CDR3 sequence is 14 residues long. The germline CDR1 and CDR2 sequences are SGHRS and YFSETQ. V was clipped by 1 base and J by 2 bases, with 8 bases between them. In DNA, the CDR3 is TGCGCCAGCAGCTTGCTAGATAACACAGATACGCAGTATTTT. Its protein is CASSLLDNTDTQYF.

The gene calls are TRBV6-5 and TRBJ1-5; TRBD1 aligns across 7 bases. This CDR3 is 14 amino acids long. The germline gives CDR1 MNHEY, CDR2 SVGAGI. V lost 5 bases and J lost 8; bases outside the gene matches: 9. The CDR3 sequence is CASSLTGLKEPQHF. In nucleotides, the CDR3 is TGTGCCAGCAGTCTGACAGGGTTAAAGGAGCCCCAGCATTTT.

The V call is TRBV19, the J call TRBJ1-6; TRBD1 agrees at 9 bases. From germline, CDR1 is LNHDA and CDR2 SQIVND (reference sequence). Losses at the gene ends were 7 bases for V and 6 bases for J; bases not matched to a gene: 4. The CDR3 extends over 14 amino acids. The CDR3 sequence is CASKQGALNSPLHF. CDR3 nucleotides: TGTGCCAGTAAACAGGGGGCTCTTAATTCACCCCTCCACTTT.

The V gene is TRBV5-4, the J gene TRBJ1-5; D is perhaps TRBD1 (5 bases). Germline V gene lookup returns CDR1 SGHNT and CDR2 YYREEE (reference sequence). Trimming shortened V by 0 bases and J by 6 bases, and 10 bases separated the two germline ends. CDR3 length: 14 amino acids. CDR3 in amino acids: CASSLGQGGQPQHF. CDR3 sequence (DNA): TGTGCCAGCAGCTTGGGGCAGGGCGGTCAGCCCCAGCATTTT.